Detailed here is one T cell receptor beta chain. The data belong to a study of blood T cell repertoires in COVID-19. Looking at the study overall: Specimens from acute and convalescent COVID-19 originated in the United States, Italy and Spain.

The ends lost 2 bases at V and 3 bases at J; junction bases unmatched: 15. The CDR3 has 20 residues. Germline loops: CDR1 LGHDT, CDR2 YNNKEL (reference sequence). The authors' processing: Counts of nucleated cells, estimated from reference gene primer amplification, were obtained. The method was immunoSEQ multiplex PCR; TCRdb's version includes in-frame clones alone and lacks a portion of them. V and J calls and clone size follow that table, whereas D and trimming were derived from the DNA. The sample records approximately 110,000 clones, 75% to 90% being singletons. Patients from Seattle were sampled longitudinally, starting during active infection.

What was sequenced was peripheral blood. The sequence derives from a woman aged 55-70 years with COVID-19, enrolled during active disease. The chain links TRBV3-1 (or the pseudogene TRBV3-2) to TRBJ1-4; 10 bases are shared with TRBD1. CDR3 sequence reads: CASSQLSPGQGFVANEKLFF. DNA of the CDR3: TGTGCCAGCAGCCAACTATCGCCGGGACAGGGGTTTGTGGCTAATGAAAAACTGTTTTTT.